These 17 T cell receptor beta chains came from one sample sequenced in a study of blood T cell repertoires in COVID-19. The method was immunoSEQ multiplex PCR; TCRdb's version includes in-frame clones alone and lacks a portion of them. The top ten hold over 8% of the sample, which has over 300,000 clones, approximately 91% seen once. Sequenced sample: PBMCs or T cells enriched from blood (not recorded which). Source of these receptors: a woman in her thirties or forties who had recovered from COVID-19.

The chain uses TRBV6-5 and TRBJ2-2; 7 bases align to TRBD2. J gave up 5 bases and V 6 bases, and 6 bases lay outside the gene matches. The CDR3 contains 14 residues. The germline gives CDR1 MNHEY, CDR2 SVGAGI. In nucleotides, the CDR3 is TGTGCCAGCAGGGGACCCGGGGGGACCGGGGAGCTGTTTTTT. It specifies CASRGPGGTGELFF.

This chain uses TRBV7-3 with TRBJ2-2; TRBD1 agrees at 8 bases. Germline CDR1 and CDR2: SGHTA and FQGTGA. The CDR3 loop spans 14 amino acids. V was clipped by 3 bases and J by 3 bases; unmatched bases: 0. Here the CDR3 reads CASSLTGDTGELFF. Here the CDR3 DNA reads TGTGCCAGCAGCTTGACAGGGGACACCGGGGAGCTGTTTTTT. Full variable domain (missing parts from reference TRBV7-3 and TRBJ2-2): GAGVSQTPSNKVTEKGKYVELRCDPISGHTALYWYRQSLGQGPEFLIYFQGTGAADDSGLPNDRFFAVRPEGSVSTLKIQRTERGDSAVYLCASSLTGDTGELFFGEGSRLTVL.

The rearrangement joins TRBV2 to TRBJ2-2, with 10 bases fitting TRBD2. The CDR3 is 14 amino acids. Germline assignment: CDR1 SNHLY and CDR2 FYNNEI. V shed 10 bases and J 3 bases; nucleotides not matched to a gene: 5. The CDR3 DNA reads TGTGCCACAAGCGGGGGGGCGTACACCGGGGAGCTGTTTTTT. Translation: CATSGGAYTGELFF.

The rearrangement joins TRBV19 to TRBJ2-1, with 8 nucleotides matching TRBD1. Per the germline V gene, CDR1 is LNHDA and CDR2 is SQIVND (reference sequence). V lost 6 bases, J lost 3 bases, and 4 bases stayed unmatched. The CDR3 consists of 14 residues. Here the CDR3 DNA reads TGTGCCAGTAGGAGACAGGGGCACTACAATGAGCAGTTCTTC. Its translation is CASRRQGHYNEQFF.

This clone is a singleton in its sample. The chain employs TRBV19 and TRBJ1-5, with TRBD1 matching 7 bases. The V gene end was trimmed by 4 bases and the J gene end by 4 bases; junction bases not matched to a gene: 7. The CDR3 extends over 15 amino acids. The germline gives CDR1 LNHDA, CDR2 SQIVND (reference sequence). The DNA for the CDR3 is TGTGCCAGTAGTACGGTCGGGACAGTAAATCAGCCCCAGCATTTT. This encodes CASSTVGTVNQPQHF.

This clone came up once. This chain uses TRBV5-1 with TRBJ2-7; perhaps TRBD1 as D (6 bases). The V gene lost 0 bases and the J gene lost 0 bases, with 10 bases spanning the gap. The germline CDR1 and CDR2 sequences are SGHRS and YFSETQ. The CDR3 loop spans 15 amino acids. The CDR3: CASSLEQGSSYEQYF. The CDR3 DNA sequence: TGCGCCAGCAGCTTGGAACAGGGAAGCTCCTACGAGCAGTACTTC. Variable domain in full (rest from reference TRBV5-1 and TRBJ2-7): KAGVTQTPRYLIKTRGQQVTLSCSPISGHRSVSWYQQTPGQGLQFLFEYFSETQRNKGNFPGRFSGRQFSNSRSEMNVSTLELGDSALYLCASSLEQGSSYEQYFGPGTRLTVT.

The J gene is TRBJ2-1, the V gene TRBV19; D uncertain. Germline values: CDR1 LNHDA, CDR2 SQIVND (reference sequence). Trimming shortened V by 1 base and J by 6 bases, and 13 bases separated the two germline ends. The CDR3 sequence is 15 residues long. CDR3 bases: TGTGCCAGTAGTATAGCGGCAGGTATTGCCAATGAGCAGTTCTTC. Amino acid sequence: CASSIAAGIANEQFF.

The chain recombines TRBV19 with TRBJ2-3, with D possibly TRBD2 on 5 matching bases. Germline CDR1 reads LNHDA; CDR2 reads SQIVND (reference sequence). This CDR3 comprises 14 residues. V lost 6 bases to trimming and J lost 0 bases, with 10 bases between them. The CDR3 reads CASRRDTSTDTQYF. CDR3 in DNA: TGTGCCAGTAGGAGGGATACAAGCACAGATACGCAGTATTTT.

The chain has TRBV19 and TRBJ2-3; TRBD2 aligns across 11 bases. V lost 5 bases and J lost 1; bases outside the gene matches: 2. Germline V gene lookup returns CDR1 LNHDA and CDR2 SQIVND (reference sequence). The CDR3 is made up of 15 amino acids. The CDR3: CASSLTSGGTDTQYF. Written as DNA, the CDR3 is TGTGCCAGTAGTCTGACTAGCGGGGGCACAGATACGCAGTATTTT.

A word on this clone: The sample holds other DNA sequences that translate to the same CDR3. V gene TRBV3-1 (or the pseudogene TRBV3-2) combines with J gene TRBJ1-5; D possibly corresponds to TRBD1 (5 bases). V was pared by 1 base and J by 1 base, with 8 bases between. The germline gives CDR1 LGHDT, CDR2 YNNKEL (reference sequence). The CDR3 totals 15 residues. The CDR3 loop reads CASSQGGLSNQPQHF. For the CDR3, the DNA is TGTGCCAGCAGCCAAGGGGGACTAAGCAATCAGCCCCAGCATTTT.

At least ten counts were recorded for this clone. This chain connects TRBV27 to TRBJ1-5; D gene unclear. Per the germline V gene, CDR1 is MNHEY and CDR2 is SMNVEV (reference sequence). This CDR3 spans 12 amino acids. V dropped 7 bases and J dropped 7 bases, with 11 bases sitting between them. Here the CDR3 DNA reads TGTGCCAGCACCCTGAGGAGCCAGCCCCAGCATTTT. Protein: CASTLRSQPQHF.

This chain uses TRBV24-1 with TRBJ2-3; 8 nucleotides line up with TRBD2. The CDR3 runs to 15 residues. V gave up 0 bases and J gave up 4 bases; unmatched junction bases: 2. Germline CDR1 is KGHDR and CDR2 is SFDVKD. This CDR3 reads CATSDLFGGADTQYF. DNA of the CDR3: TGTGCCACCAGTGATTTGTTCGGGGGGGCAGATACGCAGTATTTT.

A single count supports this clone. This chain uses TRBV19 with TRBJ1-6, with 7 bases matching TRBD1. The germline gives CDR1 LNHDA, CDR2 SQIVND (reference sequence). With V trimmed by 5 bases and J by 5 bases, 12 bases remained unmatched. The CDR3 has 17 residues. The CDR3 loop reads CASSLPTGPTDNSPLHF. DNA of the CDR3: TGTGCCAGTAGTCTCCCGACAGGGCCAACCGATAATTCACCCCTCCACTTT. The complete variable domain, with remaining parts taken from reference TRBV19 and TRBJ1-6, reads DGGITQSPKYLFRKEGQNVTLSCEQNLNHDAMYWYRQDPGQGLRLIYYSQIVNDFQKGDIAEGYSVSREKKESFPLTVTSAQKNPTAFYLCASSLPTGPTDNSPLHFGNGTRLTVT.

This chain links TRBV5-4 with TRBJ1-6, with D tentatively TRBD1 (5 bases). CDR3 length: 16 amino acids. CDR1 and CDR2 (germline): SGHNT, YYREEE (reference sequence). V was trimmed by 4 bases and J by 4 bases, leaving 15 bases between them. The CDR3 DNA reads as TGTGCCAGCAGCACCTCTGCGGGACGTTATAATTCACCCCTCCACTTT. Amino acid sequence: CASSTSAGRYNSPLHF. Variable domain in full (rest from reference TRBV5-4 and TRBJ1-6): ETGVTQSPTHLIKTRGQQVTLRCSSQSGHNTVSWYQQALGQGPQFIFQYYREEENGRGNFPPRFSGLQFPNYSSELNVNALELDDSALYLCASSTSAGRYNSPLHFGNGTRLTVT.

This chain connects TRBV7-9 to TRBJ2-7, with D maybe TRBD2 (6 bases). The CDR3 is made up of 14 amino acids. Per the germline V gene, CDR1 is SEHNR and CDR2 is FQNEAQ (reference sequence). V shed 5 bases and J shed 2 bases, with 13 bases lying between them. The CDR3 nucleotides read TGTGCCAGCAGCCCTGGGTGGGAGGCCTACGAGCAGTACTTC. Translating gives CASSPGWEAYEQYF.

This clone appeared a single time. V gene TRBV2 combines with J gene TRBJ2-5; 9 bases match TRBD2. This CDR3 spans 15 amino acids. V was clipped by 6 bases and J by 2 bases; unmatched bases: 7. Germline CDR1 reads SNHLY; CDR2 reads FYNNEI. This chain's CDR3 is CASRRLAGPQETQYF. The CDR3 bases are TGTGCCAGCAGGAGGCTAGCGGGGCCACAAGAGACCCAGTACTTC.

The chain has TRBV25-1 and TRBJ2-7, with TRBD1 matching over 10 bases. Looked up from germline, CDR1 is MGHDK and CDR2 is SYGVNS. This CDR3 is 15 amino acids long. The junction had 4 bases not matched to a gene; V was cut back by 3 bases and J by 2 bases. The CDR3 loop is CASSDSGTGAYEQYF. The CDR3 DNA follows: TGTGCCAGCAGTGATTCCGGGACAGGGGCCTACGAGCAGTACTTC.